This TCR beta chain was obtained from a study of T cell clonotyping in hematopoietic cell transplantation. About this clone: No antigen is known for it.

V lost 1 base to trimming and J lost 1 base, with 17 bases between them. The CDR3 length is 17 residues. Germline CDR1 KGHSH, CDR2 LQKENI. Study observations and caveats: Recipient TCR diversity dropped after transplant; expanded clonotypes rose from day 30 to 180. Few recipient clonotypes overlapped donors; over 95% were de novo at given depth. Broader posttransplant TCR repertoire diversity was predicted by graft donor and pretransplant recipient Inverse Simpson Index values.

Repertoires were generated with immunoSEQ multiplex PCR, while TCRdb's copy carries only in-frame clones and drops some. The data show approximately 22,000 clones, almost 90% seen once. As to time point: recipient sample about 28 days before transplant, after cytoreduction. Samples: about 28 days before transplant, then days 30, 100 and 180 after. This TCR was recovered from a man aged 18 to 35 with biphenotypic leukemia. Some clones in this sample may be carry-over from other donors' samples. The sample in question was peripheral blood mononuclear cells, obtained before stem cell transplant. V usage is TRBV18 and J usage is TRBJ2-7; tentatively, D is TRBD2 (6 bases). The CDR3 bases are TGTGCCAGCTCACCACGGGGGTCGGGGGACTTATCCTACGAGCAGTACTTC. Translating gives CASSPRGSGDLSYEQYF.